This T cell receptor (beta chain) derives from a study of regulatory T cells in long-lasting Graves disease. General study findings and limits: Repertoires from persistent disease leaned toward TRBV28, TRBJ1-2 and TRBJ2-5.

In the case of this clonotype: Its antigen remains unknown.

Germline V gene sequence: CDR1 MNHEY, CDR2 SMNVEV (reference sequence). The CDR3 is made up of 14 amino acids. J was trimmed by 5 bases and V by 6 bases; bases with no gene match: 7. Construction of the TCR beta libraries employed iRepertoire HTBI primers in conjunction with Arm-PCR of CDR3 regions. Each CDR3 protein gets one entry after TCRdb re-called the multiplex PCR reads with MiXCR. The sample records more than 650,000 distinct CDR3 sequences, about 30% being singletons. The time point here: persistent/refractory GD, antithyroid drugs over 5 years with positive TRAb. Researchers made the TCR library from RNA that was extracted from PBMCs. Xi'an, China, was home to the endocrinology department that provided patients.

The rearrangement links TRBV27 to TRBJ1-1, with 9 positions matching TRBD1. Material: peripheral blood mononuclear cells (PBMCs), obtained when the disease was refractory, from a patient treated with antithyroid drugs. The clonotype comes from a female donor with Graves disease. CDR3 nucleotides: TGTGCCAGCAGCGCCGGGACAGGGATAACTGAAGCTTTCTTT. Protein: CASSAGTGITEAFF.